This note documents a single T cell receptor beta chain sequence. The data were produced by immunoSEQ multiplex PCR, yet TCRdb's version contains in-frame clones alone and is incomplete. The repertoire holds about 89,000 clones, with about 80% as singletons. CDR1 LNHDA and CDR2 SQIVND come from the germline V gene (reference sequence). The V and J ends lost 7 bases and 7 bases respectively, with 24 bases between them. This CDR3 spans 16 amino acids. The record originates from a study of blood T cell repertoires in COVID-19. The chain recombines TRBV19 with TRBJ2-3; possibly TRBD2 for D (6 bases). The source of this sequence is an elderly woman with acute or convalescent COVID-19. The sample consisted of peripheral blood. This chain's CDR3 is CASTVKGTLSSNTQYF. The CDR3 bases are TGTGCCAGTACCGTGAAGGGGACTCTCTCTTCGAATACGCAGTATTTT.